The T cell receptor beta chain under discussion was sequenced for a study of T cell changes during pregnancy in multiple sclerosis. Measured with immunoSEQ multiplex PCR; TCRdb has only the in-frame clones, and not every one. The data show 60,000 to 85,000 clones, with roughly 94% seen just once and 0.58% held by the top ten. Germline-derived CDR1 and CDR2 are SGHTA and FQGTGA. After removal of 2 bases from V and 1 base from J, the junction contained 3 bases not matched to a gene. The CDR3 loop spans 15 amino acids. The sample in question was peripheral blood, obtained in the third trimester of pregnancy. The receptor comes from a female donor with multiple sclerosis, enrolled in a pregnancy study. The chain combines TRBV7-3 with TRBJ2-3; 7 positions match TRBD2. This chain's CDR3 is CASSLGGGRTDTQYF. The CDR3 nucleotides read TGTGCCAGCAGCTTAGGCGGGGGACGCACAGATACGCAGTATTTT.